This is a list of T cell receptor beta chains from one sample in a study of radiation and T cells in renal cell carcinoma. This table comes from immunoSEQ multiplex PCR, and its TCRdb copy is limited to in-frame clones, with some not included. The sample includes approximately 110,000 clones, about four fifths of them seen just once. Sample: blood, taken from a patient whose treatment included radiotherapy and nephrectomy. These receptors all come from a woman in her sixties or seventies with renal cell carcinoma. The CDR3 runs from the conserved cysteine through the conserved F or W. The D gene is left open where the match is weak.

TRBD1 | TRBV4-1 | CASSISGTGVSEQYF
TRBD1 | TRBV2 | CARRTGDYTDTQYF
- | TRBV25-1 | CASSGTSPPDTQYF
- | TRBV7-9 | CASSLGELGTQYF
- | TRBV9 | CASSAQGTDTGELFF
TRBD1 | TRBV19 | CASSRTGGIYSNQPQHF
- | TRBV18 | CASSSNSEETQYF
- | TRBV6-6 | CATQPVPNSPLHF
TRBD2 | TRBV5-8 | CASSLGRTSGQQETQYF
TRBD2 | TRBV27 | CASRPGLAGAYEQYF
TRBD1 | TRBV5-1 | CASSYRGQVARELFF